This is a list of T cell receptor beta chains from one sample in a study of OX40 agonist ivuxolimab in advanced cancers. Method: immunoSEQ multiplex PCR; TCRdb's copy keeps in-frame clones and lacks some. The sample holds 75,000 to 100,000 clones, approximately 88% seen once. The starting material was CD4+ or CD8+ T cells sorted from blood, obtained in a trial of the OX40 agonist ivuxolimab. These receptors all come from an adult with an advanced solid tumor such as melanoma, head and neck, liver or kidney cancer. Both conserved end residues are part of each CDR3. A D gene is named only where the DNA matches it firmly. Some rows have no size entry. The others give once, few or many, or a class for an expanded clone.

v_call: TRBV7-9; d_call: -; clone_size: -; j_call: TRBJ1-4; cdr3_nt: TGTGCCAGCAGCTTAGTCCAAGGGGCTGTTGAAAAACTGTTTTTT; cdr3_aa: CASSLVQGAVEKLFF
v_call: TRBV28; d_call: -; clone_size: -; j_call: TRBJ1-5; cdr3_nt: TGTGCCAGCCTCAGGGGCAATAGCAATCAGCCCCAGCATTTT; cdr3_aa: CASLRGNSNQPQHF
v_call: TRBV4-3; d_call: TRBD1; clone_size: -; j_call: TRBJ2-6; cdr3_nt: TGCGCCAGCAGTTACAGGGGGCCAGGCTCTGGGGCCAACGTCCTGACTTTC; cdr3_aa: CASSYRGPGSGANVLTF
v_call: TRBV7-5; d_call: -; clone_size: -; j_call: TRBJ2-3; cdr3_nt: TGTGTCAGAAGCCCCCCTCGCGCTGGCACAGATACGCAGTATTTT; cdr3_aa: CVRSPPRAGTDTQYF
v_call: TRBV5-4; d_call: -; clone_size: -; j_call: TRBJ2-2; cdr3_nt: TGTGCCAGCAGCTTGGGGGGAAGGACCGGGGAGCTGTTTTTT; cdr3_aa: CASSLGGRTGELFF
v_call: TRBV28; d_call: -; clone_size: -; j_call: TRBJ1-1; cdr3_nt: TGTGCCAGCAGTTTGTCAGCCTTTCGAGCTTTCTTT; cdr3_aa: CASSLSAFRAFF
v_call: TRBV5-6; d_call: -; clone_size: -; j_call: TRBJ2-4; cdr3_nt: TGTGCCAGCAGCTTGAGGGGCGCCAAAAACATTCAGTACTTC; cdr3_aa: CASSLRGAKNIQYF
v_call: TRBV10-3; d_call: TRBD2; clone_size: -; j_call: TRBJ2-3; cdr3_nt: TGTGCCATCAGTAACCCGACTAGCGGGGGAACAGATACGCAGTATTTT; cdr3_aa: CAISNPTSGGTDTQYF
v_call: TRBV5-6; d_call: TRBD2; clone_size: few; j_call: TRBJ2-1; cdr3_nt: TGTGCCAGCAGCACGCAGAGGGGACTAGGCCACAATGAGCAGTTCTTC; cdr3_aa: CASSTQRGLGHNEQFF
v_call: TRBV13; d_call: TRBD1; clone_size: -; j_call: TRBJ2-3; cdr3_nt: TGTGCCAGCAGCCACGGGACAGGGCGAGATACGCAGTATTTT; cdr3_aa: CASSHGTGRDTQYF
v_call: TRBV2; d_call: TRBD2; clone_size: -; j_call: TRBJ2-5; cdr3_nt: TGTGCCAGCAGTAACCCTGGGGGGGGAAAAGAGACCCAGTACTTC; cdr3_aa: CASSNPGGGKETQYF
v_call: TRBV6-5; d_call: TRBD1; clone_size: -; j_call: TRBJ1-5; cdr3_nt: TGTGCCAGCAGTTTCGGACAGGGGTATCAGCCCCAGCATTTT; cdr3_aa: CASSFGQGYQPQHF
v_call: TRBV15; d_call: -; clone_size: -; j_call: TRBJ2-5; cdr3_nt: TGTGCCACCAGCAGAGCTGGGCGGGGACAAGAGACCCAGTACTTC; cdr3_aa: CATSRAGRGQETQYF
v_call: TRBV28; d_call: TRBD1; clone_size: -; j_call: TRBJ1-2; cdr3_nt: TGTGCTGACAGGGGCGCAGGTGGCTACACCTTC; cdr3_aa: CADRGAGGYTF
v_call: TRBV5-4; d_call: -; clone_size: -; j_call: TRBJ2-3; cdr3_nt: TGTGCCAGCAGCTTATCGGGCAGGGAGACAGATACGCAGTATTTT; cdr3_aa: CASSLSGRETDTQYF
v_call: TRBV5-1; d_call: TRBD1; clone_size: -; j_call: TRBJ2-3; cdr3_nt: TGCGCCAGCAGCTTGGAGGGACAGGGCACAGATACGCAGTATTTT; cdr3_aa: CASSLEGQGTDTQYF
v_call: TRBV7-2; d_call: -; clone_size: -; j_call: TRBJ1-5; cdr3_nt: TGTGCCAGCAGCTCTTCAGGGGCTAATCAGCCCCAGCATTTT; cdr3_aa: CASSSSGANQPQHF
v_call: TRBV11-2; d_call: -; clone_size: -; j_call: TRBJ1-3; cdr3_nt: TGTGCCAGCAGCTTAGGACACCCTGGAAACACCATATATTTT; cdr3_aa: CASSLGHPGNTIYF
v_call: TRBV5-1; d_call: -; clone_size: -; j_call: TRBJ2-5; cdr3_nt: TGCGCCAGCAGCTTGGCCAATATCCCGGCTCAAGAGACCCAGTACTTC; cdr3_aa: CASSLANIPAQETQYF
v_call: TRBV11-2; d_call: -; clone_size: -; j_call: TRBJ1-4; cdr3_nt: TGTGCCAGCAGCCACAGCAGGGTTGGGACTAATGAAAAACTGTTTTTT; cdr3_aa: CASSHSRVGTNEKLFF
v_call: TRBV6-5; d_call: -; clone_size: -; j_call: TRBJ2-1; cdr3_nt: TGTGCCAGCAGTTACCGGGGCCAGGGAACAAACAATGAGCAGTTCTTC; cdr3_aa: CASSYRGQGTNNEQFF
v_call: TRBV19; d_call: -; clone_size: -; j_call: TRBJ1-5; cdr3_nt: TGTGCCAGTAGTAGGTGGGAGGGGAGTGAGGGGCAGCCCCAGCATTTT; cdr3_aa: CASSRWEGSEGQPQHF
v_call: TRBV19; d_call: -; clone_size: -; j_call: TRBJ1-2; cdr3_nt: TGTGCCAGTACCTCAACAGGGTGTGGCTACACCTTC; cdr3_aa: CASTSTGCGYTF
v_call: TRBV5-1; d_call: -; clone_size: -; j_call: TRBJ2-5; cdr3_nt: TGCGCCAGCAGCTCAGGACAGTACCAAGAGACCCAGTACTTC; cdr3_aa: CASSSGQYQETQYF
v_call: TRBV18; d_call: TRBD1; clone_size: once; j_call: TRBJ1-2; cdr3_nt: TGTGCCAGCTCACTTAACCCCGGGACAGGGGGGGACTATGGCTACACCTTC; cdr3_aa: CASSLNPGTGGDYGYTF
v_call: TRBV5-4; d_call: TRBD2; clone_size: -; j_call: TRBJ2-1; cdr3_nt: TGTGCCAGCAGCCCATCCATGGGGGCGGGGGGGGTTATTGAGCAGTTCTTC; cdr3_aa: CASSPSMGAGGVIEQFF
v_call: TRBV15; d_call: TRBD1; clone_size: -; j_call: TRBJ1-4; cdr3_nt: TGTGCCACCAGCAGAGAGACAGGGTTAGGTGAAAAACTGTTTTTT; cdr3_aa: CATSRETGLGEKLFF
v_call: TRBV7-9; d_call: -; clone_size: -; j_call: TRBJ2-7; cdr3_nt: TGTGCCAGCAGCTGGGAGGGGGCCGCCTACGAGCAGTACTTC; cdr3_aa: CASSWEGAAYEQYF
v_call: TRBV7-7; d_call: -; clone_size: -; j_call: TRBJ2-2; cdr3_nt: TGTGCCAGCAGACCAGGGCACGCCGGGGAGCTGTTTTTT; cdr3_aa: CASRPGHAGELFF
v_call: TRBV7-3; d_call: TRBD1; clone_size: once; j_call: TRBJ1-6; cdr3_nt: TGTGCCAGCAGCTCGACAGGGCATGGTTCACCCCTCCACTTT; cdr3_aa: CASSSTGHGSPLHF
v_call: TRBV28; d_call: -; clone_size: -; j_call: TRBJ2-7; cdr3_nt: TGTGCCAGCAAGGGCGGAGTCACCCCTAGTTCCTACGAGCAGTACTTC; cdr3_aa: CASKGGVTPSSYEQYF
v_call: TRBV5-4; d_call: -; clone_size: -; j_call: TRBJ2-1; cdr3_nt: TGTGCCAGCAGCCAGGGGACCTCCGCCTTGTACAATGAGCAGTTCTTC; cdr3_aa: CASSQGTSALYNEQFF
v_call: TRBV4-2; d_call: TRBD2; clone_size: -; j_call: TRBJ2-2; cdr3_nt: TGTGCCAGCAGCCAAGACGCTAGCGGGGGGACCACCGGGGAGCTGTTTTTT; cdr3_aa: CASSQDASGGTTGELFF
v_call: TRBV15; d_call: -; clone_size: -; j_call: TRBJ1-1; cdr3_nt: TGTGCCACCAGCAGACCCTTCGGACCGAACACTGAAGCTTTCTTT; cdr3_aa: CATSRPFGPNTEAFF
v_call: TRBV9; d_call: TRBD1; clone_size: -; j_call: TRBJ2-5; cdr3_nt: TGTGCCAGCAGCAACCTAGGACAGGGGGCCGGAGAGACCCAGTACTTC; cdr3_aa: CASSNLGQGAGETQYF
v_call: TRBV5-4; d_call: -; clone_size: -; j_call: TRBJ1-1; cdr3_nt: TGTGCCAGCAGCTTGGAGGGGCAGGGAATGAACACTGAAGCTTTCTTT; cdr3_aa: CASSLEGQGMNTEAFF
v_call: TRBV20-1; d_call: -; clone_size: -; j_call: TRBJ1-2; cdr3_nt: TGCAGTGCTAGCCACCTCTCTAGCTACACCTTC; cdr3_aa: CSASHLSSYTF
v_call: TRBV5-5; d_call: -; clone_size: once; j_call: TRBJ1-2; cdr3_nt: TGTGCCAGCAGCTTCCTTGGGCCGGAGGGGCACGGCTACACCTTC; cdr3_aa: CASSFLGPEGHGYTF
v_call: TRBV19; d_call: -; clone_size: -; j_call: TRBJ1-2; cdr3_nt: TGTGCCAGTAGCCATCAGAACACGGGACTCATTCTGTATGGCTACACCTTC; cdr3_aa: CASSHQNTGLILYGYTF
v_call: TRBV19; d_call: -; clone_size: -; j_call: TRBJ1-1; cdr3_nt: TGTGCCAGTAGTCCCCCGCCTATGGGCGGTATGAACACTGAAGCTTTCTTT; cdr3_aa: CASSPPPMGGMNTEAFF
v_call: TRBV2; d_call: -; clone_size: -; j_call: TRBJ1-2; cdr3_nt: TGTGCCAGCAGCCACCGACGGACCTATGGCTACACCTTC; cdr3_aa: CASSHRRTYGYTF
v_call: TRBV15; d_call: -; clone_size: -; j_call: TRBJ2-7; cdr3_nt: TGTGCCACCCGACACTATAGCGTCTACGAGCAGTACTTC; cdr3_aa: CATRHYSVYEQYF
v_call: TRBV28; d_call: TRBD1; clone_size: -; j_call: TRBJ1-4; cdr3_nt: TGTGCCAGCAGTCGGGACAGCTTTGCAACTAATGAAAAACTGTTTTTT; cdr3_aa: CASSRDSFATNEKLFF
v_call: TRBV25-1; d_call: TRBD1; clone_size: few; j_call: TRBJ1-6; cdr3_nt: TGTGCCAGCAGTGAATCACGCCAGGGGGATTCACCCCTCCACTTT; cdr3_aa: CASSESRQGDSPLHF
v_call: TRBV7-2; d_call: TRBD1; clone_size: -; j_call: TRBJ2-2; cdr3_nt: TGTGCCAGCGCCCCGGGACAGGGGTACGGGGAGCTGTTTTTT; cdr3_aa: CASAPGQGYGELFF
v_call: TRBV7-2; d_call: -; clone_size: -; j_call: TRBJ1-5; cdr3_nt: TGTGCCAGCAGCTTCACGACAGTTAGCAATCAGCCCCAGCATTTT; cdr3_aa: CASSFTTVSNQPQHF
v_call: TRBV18; d_call: -; clone_size: -; j_call: TRBJ1-1; cdr3_nt: TGTGCCAGCTCACCAAACTCTATGAACACTGAAGCTTTCTTT; cdr3_aa: CASSPNSMNTEAFF
v_call: TRBV9; d_call: -; clone_size: -; j_call: TRBJ1-3; cdr3_nt: TGTGCCAGCAGCGTAGACAGTGGAAACACCATATATTTT; cdr3_aa: CASSVDSGNTIYF
v_call: TRBV5-1; d_call: -; clone_size: -; j_call: TRBJ2-3; cdr3_nt: TGCGCCAGCAGTTATTGGGACAGCACAGATACGCAGTATTTT; cdr3_aa: CASSYWDSTDTQYF
v_call: TRBV7-2; d_call: TRBD1; clone_size: -; j_call: TRBJ1-6; cdr3_nt: TGTGCCAGCAGCTCCCGGGACAGGAATTCACCCCTCCACTTT; cdr3_aa: CASSSRDRNSPLHF
v_call: TRBV9; d_call: -; clone_size: -; j_call: TRBJ2-1; cdr3_nt: TGTGCCAGCAGCCCGGGGGTAGGCGGGTACAATGAGCAGTTCTTC; cdr3_aa: CASSPGVGGYNEQFF
v_call: TRBV21-1; d_call: -; clone_size: once; j_call: TRBJ2-7; cdr3_nt: TGTGCCAGCAGCAAAGAGAAACCGGGGCCCAGGGACTACGAGCAGTACTTC; cdr3_aa: CASSKEKPGPRDYEQYF
v_call: TRBV5-1; d_call: -; clone_size: few; j_call: TRBJ1-5; cdr3_nt: TGCGCCAGCAGCCTTGCGGGTTATCAGCCCCAGCATTTT; cdr3_aa: CASSLAGYQPQHF
v_call: TRBV28; d_call: -; clone_size: once; j_call: TRBJ2-5; cdr3_nt: TGTGCCAGCAGTGGATCCGGGACGGACAACAGGGAGACCCAGTACTTC; cdr3_aa: CASSGSGTDNRETQYF
v_call: TRBV10-3; d_call: -; clone_size: -; j_call: TRBJ2-3; cdr3_nt: TGTGCCATCAGTGAGTCAGACCCGACCTTAAGGGGACAGTATTTT; cdr3_aa: CAISESDPTLRGQYF